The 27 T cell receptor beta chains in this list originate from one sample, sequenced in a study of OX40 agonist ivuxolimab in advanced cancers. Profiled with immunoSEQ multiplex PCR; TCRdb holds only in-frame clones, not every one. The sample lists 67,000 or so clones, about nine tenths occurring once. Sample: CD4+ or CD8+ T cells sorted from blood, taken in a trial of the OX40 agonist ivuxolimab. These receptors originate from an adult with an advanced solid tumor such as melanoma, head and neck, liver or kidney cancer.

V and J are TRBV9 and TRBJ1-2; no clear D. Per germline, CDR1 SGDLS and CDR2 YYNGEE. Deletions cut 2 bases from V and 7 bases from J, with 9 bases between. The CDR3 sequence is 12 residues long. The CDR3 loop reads CASSVVGSGYTF. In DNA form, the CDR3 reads TGTGCCAGCAGCGTTGTCGGGTCTGGCTACACCTTC.

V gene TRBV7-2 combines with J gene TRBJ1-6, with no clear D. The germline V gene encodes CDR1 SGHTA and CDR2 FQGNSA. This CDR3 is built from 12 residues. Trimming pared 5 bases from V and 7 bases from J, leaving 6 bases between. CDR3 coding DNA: TGTGCCAGCAGCCCAGTGAATTCACCCCTCCACTTT. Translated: CASSPVNSPLHF.

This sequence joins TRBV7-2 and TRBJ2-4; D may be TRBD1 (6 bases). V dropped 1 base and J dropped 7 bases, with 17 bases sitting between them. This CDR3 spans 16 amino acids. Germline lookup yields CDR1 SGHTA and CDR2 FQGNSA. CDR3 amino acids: CASSLVFGTRRNIQYF. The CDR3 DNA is TGTGCCAGCAGCTTAGTGTTTGGGACAAGGAGGAACATTCAGTACTTC.

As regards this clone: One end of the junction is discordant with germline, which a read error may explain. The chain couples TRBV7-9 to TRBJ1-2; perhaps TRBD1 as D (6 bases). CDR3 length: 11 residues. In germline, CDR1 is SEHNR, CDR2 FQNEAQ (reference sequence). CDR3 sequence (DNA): TGTGCCAGCAGCTTATGGGGGGCAGAGGACTTC. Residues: CASSLWGAEDF.

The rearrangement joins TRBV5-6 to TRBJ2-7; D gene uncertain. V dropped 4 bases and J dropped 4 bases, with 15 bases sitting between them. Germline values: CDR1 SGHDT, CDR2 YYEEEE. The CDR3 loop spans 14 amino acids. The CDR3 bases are TGTGCCAGCAGCCCGCTGCGTGGGTTTTACGAGCAGTACTTC. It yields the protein CASSPLRGFYEQYF.

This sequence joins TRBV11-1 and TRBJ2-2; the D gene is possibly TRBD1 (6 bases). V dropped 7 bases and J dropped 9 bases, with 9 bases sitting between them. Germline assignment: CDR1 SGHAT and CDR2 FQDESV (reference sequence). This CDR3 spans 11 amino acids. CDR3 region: CASTQGRELFF. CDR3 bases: TGTGCCAGCACCCAGGGGAGGGAGCTGTTTTTT.

In DNA form, the CDR3 reads TGTGCCATCGGTGGGGTCCCGAACACTGAAGCTTTCTTT. Its translation: CAIGGVPNTEAFF. The chain links TRBV10-3 to TRBJ1-1; D gene ambiguous. The germline CDR1 and CDR2 sequences are ENHRY and SYGVKD. The CDR3 spans 13 residues. V lost 8 bases, J lost 1 base, and 11 bases lay in between.

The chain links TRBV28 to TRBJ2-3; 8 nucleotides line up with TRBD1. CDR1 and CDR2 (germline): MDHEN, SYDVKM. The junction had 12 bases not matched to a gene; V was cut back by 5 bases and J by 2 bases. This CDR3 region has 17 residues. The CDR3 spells CASSLTGTGSITDTQYF. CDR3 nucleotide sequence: TGTGCCAGCAGTCTCACCGGGACAGGCTCAATCACAGATACGCAGTATTTT. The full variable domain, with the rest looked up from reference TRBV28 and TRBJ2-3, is DVKVTQSSRYLVKRTGEKVFLECVQDMDHENMFWYRQDPGLGLRLIYFSYDVKMKEKGDIPEGYSVSREKKERFSLILESASTNQTSMYLCASSLTGTGSITDTQYFGPGTRLTVL.

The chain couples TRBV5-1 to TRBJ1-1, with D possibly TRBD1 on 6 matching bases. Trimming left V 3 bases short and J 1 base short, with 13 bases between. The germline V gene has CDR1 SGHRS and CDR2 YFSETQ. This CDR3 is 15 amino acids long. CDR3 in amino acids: CASSSDGQQNTEAFF. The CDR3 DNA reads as TGCGCCAGCAGCTCTGATGGACAGCAGAACACTGAAGCTTTCTTT.

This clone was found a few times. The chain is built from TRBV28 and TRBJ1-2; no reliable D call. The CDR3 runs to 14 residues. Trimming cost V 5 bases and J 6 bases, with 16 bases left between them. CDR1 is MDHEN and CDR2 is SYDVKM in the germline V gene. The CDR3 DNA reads TGTGCCAGCAGTCTTCAAGGAAAGTATGATGGCTACACCTTC. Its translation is CASSLQGKYDGYTF.

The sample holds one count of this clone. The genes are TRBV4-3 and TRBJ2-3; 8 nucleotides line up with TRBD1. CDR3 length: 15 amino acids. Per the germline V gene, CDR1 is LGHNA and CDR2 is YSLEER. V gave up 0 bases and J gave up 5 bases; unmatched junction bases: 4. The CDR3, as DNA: TGCGCCAGCAGCCAAGATCCAGGGGGCTTAGATACGCAGTATTTT. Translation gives CASSQDPGGLDTQYF.

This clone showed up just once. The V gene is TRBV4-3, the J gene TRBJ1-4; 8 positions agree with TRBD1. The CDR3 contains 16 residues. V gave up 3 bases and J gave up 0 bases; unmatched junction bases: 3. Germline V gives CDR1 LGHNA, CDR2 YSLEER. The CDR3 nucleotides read TGCGCCAGCAGCCACCAGACAGGGGCAACTAATGAAAAACTGTTTTTT. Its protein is CASSHQTGATNEKLFF.

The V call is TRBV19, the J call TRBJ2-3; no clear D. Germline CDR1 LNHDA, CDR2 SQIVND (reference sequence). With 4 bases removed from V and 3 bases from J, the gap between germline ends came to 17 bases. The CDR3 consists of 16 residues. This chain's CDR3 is CASSTRVLDWTDTQYF. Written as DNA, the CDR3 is TGTGCCAGTAGTACCCGGGTATTAGATTGGACAGATACGCAGTATTTT. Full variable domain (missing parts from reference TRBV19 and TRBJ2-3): DGGITQSPKYLFRKEGQNVTLSCEQNLNHDAMYWYRQDPGQGLRLIYYSQIVNDFQKGDIAEGYSVSREKKESFPLTVTSAQKNPTAFYLCASSTRVLDWTDTQYFGPGTRLTVL.

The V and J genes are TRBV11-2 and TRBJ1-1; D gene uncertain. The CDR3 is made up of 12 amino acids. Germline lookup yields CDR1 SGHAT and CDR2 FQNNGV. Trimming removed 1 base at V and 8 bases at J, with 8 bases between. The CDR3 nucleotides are TGTGCCAGCAGCTTAGCGGCAGGCGAAGCTTTCTTT. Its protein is CASSLAAGEAFF.

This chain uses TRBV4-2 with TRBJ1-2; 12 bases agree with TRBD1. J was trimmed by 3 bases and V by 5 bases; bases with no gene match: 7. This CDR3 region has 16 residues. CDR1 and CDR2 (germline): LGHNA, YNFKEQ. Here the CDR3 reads CASSFRDRGRDYGYTF. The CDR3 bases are TGTGCCAGCAGCTTCCGGGACAGGGGGCGGGACTATGGCTACACCTTC.

CDR3 sequence (DNA): TGTGCCAGCAGCCCCCGGTTAGCCAGCACAGATACGCAGTATTTT. Protein sequence: CASSPRLASTDTQYF. The V call is TRBV7-9, the J call TRBJ2-3; D gene uncertain. CDR3 size: 15 residues. V was shortened by 5 bases and J by 0 bases, with 12 bases between the two germline ends. The germline V gene encodes CDR1 SEHNR and CDR2 FQNEAQ (reference sequence).

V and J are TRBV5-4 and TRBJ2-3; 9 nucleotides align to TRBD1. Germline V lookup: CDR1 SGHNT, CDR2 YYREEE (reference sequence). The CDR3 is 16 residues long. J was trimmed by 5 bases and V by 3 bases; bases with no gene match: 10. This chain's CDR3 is CASSSGTGRNIDTQYF. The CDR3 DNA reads TGTGCCAGCAGCTCCGGGACAGGGCGAAATATAGATACGCAGTATTTT.

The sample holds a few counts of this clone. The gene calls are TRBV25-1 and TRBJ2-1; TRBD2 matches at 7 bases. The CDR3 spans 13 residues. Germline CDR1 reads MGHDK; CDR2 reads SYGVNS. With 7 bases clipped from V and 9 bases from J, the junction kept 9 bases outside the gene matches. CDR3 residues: CASTVVGGGEQFF. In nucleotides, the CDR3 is TGTGCCAGCACTGTAGTGGGGGGGGGTGAGCAGTTCTTC.

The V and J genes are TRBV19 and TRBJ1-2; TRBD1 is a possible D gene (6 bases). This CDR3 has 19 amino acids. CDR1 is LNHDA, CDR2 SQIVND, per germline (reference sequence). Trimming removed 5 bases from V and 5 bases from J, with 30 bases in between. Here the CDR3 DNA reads TGTGCCAGTAGTTTCGGACAGTTCGACTTGGCGGATTCCGGATATGGCTACACCTTC. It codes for CASSFGQFDLADSGYGYTF.

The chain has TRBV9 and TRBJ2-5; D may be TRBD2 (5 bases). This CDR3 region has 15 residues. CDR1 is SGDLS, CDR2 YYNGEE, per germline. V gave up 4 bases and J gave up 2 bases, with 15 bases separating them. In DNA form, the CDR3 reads TGTGCCAGCAGCCCCGGGGTGCAGAGACAAGAGACCCAGTACTTC. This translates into CASSPGVQRQETQYF.

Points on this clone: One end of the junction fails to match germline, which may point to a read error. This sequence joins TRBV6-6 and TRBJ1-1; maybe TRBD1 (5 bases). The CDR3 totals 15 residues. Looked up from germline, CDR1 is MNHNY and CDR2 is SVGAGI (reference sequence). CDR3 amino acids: CASSDSGTENTEAFF. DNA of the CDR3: TGTGCCAGCAGTGACTCCGGGACCGAGAACACTGAAGCTTTCTTT.

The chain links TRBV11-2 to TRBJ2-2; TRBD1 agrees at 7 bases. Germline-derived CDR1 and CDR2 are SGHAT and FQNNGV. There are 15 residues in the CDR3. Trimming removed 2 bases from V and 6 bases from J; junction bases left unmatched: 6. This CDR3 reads CASSLTGVGSGELFF. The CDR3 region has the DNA TGTGCCAGCAGCTTAACAGGGGTTGGGTCCGGGGAGCTGTTTTTT.

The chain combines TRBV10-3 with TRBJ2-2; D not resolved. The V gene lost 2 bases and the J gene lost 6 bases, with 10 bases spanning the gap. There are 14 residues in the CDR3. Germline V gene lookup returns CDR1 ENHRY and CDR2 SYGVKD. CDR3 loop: CAISERNPAGELFF. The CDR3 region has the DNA TGTGCCATCAGTGAGCGGAACCCGGCCGGGGAGCTGTTTTTT.

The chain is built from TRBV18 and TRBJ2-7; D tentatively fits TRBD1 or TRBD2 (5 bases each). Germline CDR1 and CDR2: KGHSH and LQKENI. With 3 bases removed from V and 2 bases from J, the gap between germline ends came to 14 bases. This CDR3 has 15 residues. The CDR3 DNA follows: TGTGCCAGCTCACCGACCAGGGACGGGACCTACGAGCAGTACTTC. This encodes CASSPTRDGTYEQYF.

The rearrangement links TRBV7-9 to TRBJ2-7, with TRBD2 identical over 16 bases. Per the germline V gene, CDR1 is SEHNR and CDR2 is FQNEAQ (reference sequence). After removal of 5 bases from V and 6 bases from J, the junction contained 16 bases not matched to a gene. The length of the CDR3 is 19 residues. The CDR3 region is CASSQGLAGGPPSLGEQYF. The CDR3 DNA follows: TGTGCCAGCAGCCAGGGACTAGCGGGGGGGCCCCCTAGTCTAGGCGAGCAGTACTTC.

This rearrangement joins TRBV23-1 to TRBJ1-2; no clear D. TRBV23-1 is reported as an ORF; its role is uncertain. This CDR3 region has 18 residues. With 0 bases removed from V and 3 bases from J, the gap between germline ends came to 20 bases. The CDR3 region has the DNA TGCGCCAGCAGTCAATCGGGTTACTTAACGGCAGGAGACTATGGCTACACCTTC. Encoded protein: CASSQSGYLTAGDYGYTF.

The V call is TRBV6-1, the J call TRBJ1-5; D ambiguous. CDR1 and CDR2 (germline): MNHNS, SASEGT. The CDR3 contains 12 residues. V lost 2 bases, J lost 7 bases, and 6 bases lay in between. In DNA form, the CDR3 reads TGTGCCAGCAGTGAATTTGAACAGCCCCAGCATTTT. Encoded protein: CASSEFEQPQHF.